This passage covers 15 T cell receptor beta chains from one sample sequenced in a study of identical twins. TCRdb re-analysed the 5' RACE reads in MiXCR, keeping a single row per CDR3 protein. The sample has about 700,000 distinct CDR3 sequences, less than 7% seen once. The sample consisted of naive T cells sorted from blood. The receptors come from a man between 18 and 29 years old in good health.

The chain is built from TRBV9 and TRBJ2-1; TRBD2 is a possible D gene (6 bases). This CDR3 has 16 residues. Per germline, CDR1 SGDLS and CDR2 YYNGEE. The ends were cut back, 0 bases at V and 0 bases at J, with 10 bases in the middle. The CDR3 bases are TGTGCCAGCAGCGTAGGGGCCGGGAGCTCCTACAATGAGCAGTTCTTC. Translation: CASSVGAGSSYNEQFF.

This clonotype was seen a few times. The rearrangement joins TRBV11-3 to TRBJ2-2, with TRBD2 as a possible D gene (6 bases). The CDR3 covers 15 residues. With 7 bases removed from V and 7 bases from J, the gap between germline ends came to 19 bases. Germline lookup yields CDR1 SGHNT and CDR2 YENEEA. CDR3 protein: CASTIQARERGELFF. CDR3 DNA: TGTGCCAGCACAATCCAGGCGCGGGAACGCGGGGAGCTGTTTTTT.

This clonotype was counted at least ten times. The genes are TRBV20-1 and TRBJ2-1; 8 bases fit TRBD2. The CDR3 runs to 15 residues. Losses at the gene ends were 3 bases for V and 7 bases for J; bases not matched to a gene: 11. Germline CDR1 reads DFQATT; CDR2 reads SNEGSKA (reference sequence). The CDR3 nucleotides read TGCAGTGCTAGTCCGGTAGCGGGACCGGATAATGAGCAGTTCTTC. Amino acids: CSASPVAGPDNEQFF.

At least ten counts were recorded for this clonotype. The rearrangement uses TRBV6-5 and TRBJ2-1, with D possibly being TRBD1 (6 bases). CDR1 MNHEY and CDR2 SVGAGI come from the germline V gene. V was cut by 4 bases and J by 5 bases, with 9 bases left in between. This CDR3 comprises 13 residues. The CDR3 nucleotides read TGTGCCAGCAGTTGGGGGCCCGACAATGAGCAGTTCTTC. Its protein product is CASSWGPDNEQFF.

This clonotype has at least ten counts. CDR3 sequence: CASSPTGQITDTQYF. The CDR3, as DNA: TGTGCCAGCAGCCCGACGGGACAGATCACAGATACGCAGTATTTT. The V and J genes are TRBV12-3 or TRBV12-4 and TRBJ2-3; TRBD1 aligns across 7 bases. Trimming took 6 bases from V and 2 from J; bases not matched to a gene: 8. CDR3 length: 15 residues.

The table lists this clonotype with many counts. V and J are TRBV4-2 and TRBJ1-2; D call uncertain. Trimming took off 4 bases at V and 8 bases at J, with 14 bases between the two ends. The CDR3 extends over 13 amino acids. Germline V CDR1 and CDR2: LGHNA, YNFKEQ. Here the CDR3 DNA reads TGTGCCAGCAGCCCTTCAGTCTTCGGCGGCTACACCTTC. The encoded protein is CASSPSVFGGYTF.

This clonotype was observed a handful of times. The chain carries TRBV4-2 and TRBJ2-2; 7 bases agree with TRBD1. The CDR3 extends over 17 amino acids. Germline V gene data show CDR1 as LGHNA and CDR2 as YNFKEQ. With 10 bases clipped from V and 0 bases from J, the junction kept 14 bases outside the gene matches. Written as DNA, the CDR3 is TGTGCCACCCGGACAGGTCAAAGATCCGCGAACACCGGGGAGCTGTTTTTT. Its protein is CATRTGQRSANTGELFF.

The chain recombines TRBV3-1 with TRBJ2-7; possible D gene TRBD1, 5 bases. Germline CDR1 is LGHDT and CDR2 is YNNKEL (reference sequence). This CDR3 contains 13 residues. V was trimmed by 3 bases and J by 4 bases, leaving 10 bases between them. CDR3 in DNA: TGTGCCAGCAGCCAGGGCAGGGAATACGAGCAGTACGTC. It codes for CASSQGREYEQYV.

This clonotype was found many times. V is TRBV12-3 or TRBV12-4 and J is TRBJ2-5, with D hard to call. This CDR3 region has 14 residues. The V and J ends lost 2 bases and 5 bases respectively, with 12 bases between them. The CDR3 region is CASSLLFEEETQYF. Here the CDR3 DNA reads TGTGCCAGCAGTTTACTCTTCGAGGAGGAGACCCAGTACTTC.

This clonotype was seen a few times. This rearrangement joins TRBV27 to TRBJ2-1; TRBD2 matches 10 bases. The CDR3 is 17 amino acids. The V segment lost 4 bases and the J segment 0 bases; nucleotides outside the gene matches: 6. Germline-derived CDR1 and CDR2 are MNHEY and SMNVEV (reference sequence). In DNA, the CDR3 is TGTGCCAGCAGTTGGGCTAGCGGGGGAAGCTCCTACAATGAGCAGTTCTTC. As protein: CASSWASGGSSYNEQFF.

This clonotype was seen at least ten times. CDR3 sequence (DNA): TGCGCCAGCAGCCAAGATAGCGGGACAGGGTACCAAGAGACCCAGTACTTC. As protein: CASSQDSGTGYQETQYF. This sequence joins TRBV4-1 and TRBJ2-5, with D perhaps TRBD1 (9 bases). Looked up from germline, CDR1 is MGHRA and CDR2 is YSYEKL. V lost 0 bases and J 0 bases, leaving 14 bases between the germline ends. The CDR3 is 17 amino acids.

In its sample, this clonotype was seen many times. The V gene is TRBV6-1, the J gene TRBJ1-1; a possible D gene is TRBD1 (5 bases). V was cut by 6 bases and J by 0 bases, with 14 bases left in between. The CDR3 contains 15 residues. Per the germline V gene, CDR1 is MNHNS and CDR2 is SASEGT. Here the CDR3 DNA reads TGTGCCAGCAGCGACAGTGGAGGCATGAACACTGAAGCTTTCTTT. Residues: CASSDSGGMNTEAFF.

The chain couples TRBV4-1 to TRBJ2-5; D is possibly TRBD1 or TRBD2 (5 bases each). Germline CDR1 MGHRA, CDR2 YSYEKL. This CDR3 is built from 14 residues. Trimming stripped 2 bases from V and 4 bases from J, with 11 bases between. The CDR3 bases are TGCGCCAGCAGCCAACCAACAGGAGGAGAGACCCAGTACTTC. It is translated as CASSQPTGGETQYF.

This clonotype was found many times. The chain combines TRBV6-2 or TRBV6-3 with TRBJ2-1; 11 positions match TRBD2. The ends lost 4 bases at V and 2 bases at J; junction bases unmatched: 7. The CDR3 loop spans 17 amino acids. CDR1 and CDR2 (germline): MNHEY, SVGEGT. The CDR3 DNA sequence: TGTGCCAGCAGTTCCCTGACTAGCGGGACTACCTACAATGAGCAGTTCTTC. Translation gives CASSSLTSGTTYNEQFF.

The chain links TRBV15 to TRBJ2-2; the D gene is possibly TRBD1 (5 bases). The CDR3 has 15 amino acids. The V gene lost 5 bases and the J gene lost 5 bases, with 15 bases spanning the gap. Germline CDR1 is LNHNV and CDR2 is YYDKDF (reference sequence). The CDR3 protein is CATSRHGARTGELFF. The DNA for the CDR3 is TGTGCCACCAGCCGCCATGGGGCGAGGACCGGGGAGCTGTTTTTT.